These T cell receptor beta chains were read from a single sample in a study of T cell responses to AZD1222 COVID-19 vaccine. The repertoire was sequenced with immunoSEQ multiplex PCR; TCRdb's copy has only in-frame clones and lacks some. The table lists 100,000 to 150,000 clones, around 92% of them singletons, with around 8% in the top ten. Sample: peripheral blood, taken 28 days after the second AZD1222 dose. The receptor set was obtained from an adult who received the AZD1222 COVID-19 vaccine. Each CDR3 is given with its conserved first and last residue. The order of the fields is J gene, V gene, D gene, clone size, CDR3 protein, CDR3 DNA. A D gene is named only where the DNA matches it firmly. Clone size is not always given. Where it is, it says once, few, many or a class for expanded clones.

>TRBJ1-2|TRBV6-4|TRBD1|NA
CASSDRGGGGYTF
TGTGCCAGCAGTGACAGGGGAGGGGGCGGCTACACCTTC
>TRBJ2-1|TRBV5-4|NA|once
CASSPPGQHNEQFF
TGTGCCAGCAGCCCTCCGGGACAACACAATGAGCAGTTCTTC
>TRBJ2-7|TRBV19|NA|NA
CASSIAGAPLYEQYF
TGTGCCAGTAGTATAGCGGGGGCCCCACTCTACGAGCAGTACTTC
>TRBJ2-7|TRBV5-5|TRBD2|NA
CASSFLAGGGIYEQYF
TGTGCCAGCAGCTTTCTAGCGGGAGGGGGTATCTACGAGCAGTACTTC
>TRBJ2-1|TRBV6-5|TRBD2|NA
CASSSLAELYNEQFF
TGTGCCAGCAGCTCACTAGCGGAACTTTACAATGAGCAGTTCTTC
>TRBJ1-6|TRBV3-1/TRBV3-2|NA|NA
CASSQGQFQYNSPLHF
TGTGCCAGCAGCCAAGGACAGTTCCAGTATAATTCACCCCTCCACTTT
>TRBJ1-1|TRBV6-5|NA|NA
CASSYSGIMNEAFF
TGTGCCAGCAGTTATAGTGGTATTATGAACGAAGCTTTCTTT
>TRBJ1-1|TRBV2|NA|NA
CASSAGHEAFF
TGTGCCAGCAGTGCTGGACACGAAGCTTTCTTT
>TRBJ1-5|TRBV6-5|NA|NA
CASTSGLIFNQPQHF
TGTGCCAGCACCTCGGGACTGATCTTCAATCAGCCCCAGCATTTT
>TRBJ2-2|TRBV19|TRBD2|once
CASSIQGRGNGELFF
TGTGCCAGTAGTATCCAAGGGCGGGGGAACGGGGAGCTGTTTTTT
>TRBJ1-2|TRBV2|NA|NA
CASSARGRNYGYTF
TGTGCCAGCAGTGCCAGGGGTAGAAACTATGGCTACACCTTC
>TRBJ1-5|TRBV7-2|NA|once
CASSLDDGTPVHF
TGTGCCAGCAGCTTAGACGATGGGACCCCTGTTCATTTT
>TRBJ2-7|TRBV18|NA|NA
CASSFSGLGTGEQYF
TGTGCCAGCTCATTCTCCGGGTTAGGTACGGGGGAGCAGTACTTC
>TRBJ2-7|TRBV6-2/TRBV6-3|NA|NA
CASSYSKLGQTYEQYF
TGTGCCAGCAGTTACTCCAAGCTCGGACAGACCTACGAGCAGTACTTC
>TRBJ2-5|TRBV7-2|TRBD2|NA
CASSSGLAGVGETQYF
TGTGCCAGCAGCTCGGGACTAGCGGGAGTAGGAGAGACCCAGTACTTC
>TRBJ1-2|TRBV7-9|NA|NA
CASSLAGVYGYTF
TGTGCCAGCAGCTTAGCGGGGGTTTATGGCTACACCTTC
>TRBJ1-1|TRBV10-3|TRBD1|NA
CAISGTGGMNTEAFF
TGTGCCATCAGCGGGACAGGGGGCATGAACACTGAAGCTTTCTTT
>TRBJ1-1|TRBV15|NA|NA
CATSRVVRQVEAFF
TGTGCCACCAGCAGAGTGGTCCGACAGGTTGAAGCTTTCTTT
>TRBJ2-1|TRBV27|NA|NA
CASIGRHEQFF
TGTGCCAGCATAGGAAGGCATGAGCAGTTCTTC
>TRBJ2-2|TRBV19|NA|NA
CASTPDRLRFPNTGELFF
TGTGCCAGTACTCCCGACAGGTTACGATTCCCGAACACCGGGGAGCTGTTTTTT
>TRBJ2-1|TRBV18|TRBD2|NA
CASPTAPSGSYEQFF
TGTGCCAGCCCAACAGCACCTAGCGGGAGCTATGAGCAGTTCTTC
>TRBJ2-3|TRBV28|NA|few
CASSTAPTDTQYF
TGTGCCAGCAGTACCGCCCCTACAGATACGCAGTATTTT
>TRBJ2-1|TRBV25-1|TRBD2|NA
CASSATGTTHEQFF
TGTGCCAGCAGTGCCACCGGGACTACGCATGAGCAGTTCTTC